Below are 27 T cell receptor beta chains sequenced from a single sample in a study of blood T cell repertoires in COVID-19. Using immunoSEQ multiplex PCR, the repertoire was profiled, and TCRdb retains in-frame clones only, with some absent. This sample has about 50,000 clones, with about 88% found just once. Sequenced input: peripheral blood. These receptors were taken from a human donor in a cohort sampled during active COVID-19.

The chain uses TRBV6-5 and TRBJ1-1, with 7 nucleotides matching TRBD1. There are 13 residues in the CDR3. Germline values: CDR1 MNHEY, CDR2 SVGAGI. J gave up 3 bases and V 6 bases, and 4 bases lay outside the gene matches. The CDR3, as DNA: TGTGCCAGCAGGTTTACAGGGGACACTGAAGCTTTCTTT. It specifies CASRFTGDTEAFF.

The CDR3 sequence: CAWRSKTGGMNTEAFF. The CDR3 bases are TGTGCCTGGAGGAGTAAGACAGGGGGCATGAACACTGAAGCTTTCTTT. This sequence joins TRBV30 and TRBJ1-1, with 10 bases identical to TRBD1. The CDR3 sequence is 16 residues long. V shed 3 bases, J shed 0 bases, and the junction held 7 bases outside the gene matches. Per germline, CDR1 GTSNPN and CDR2 SVGIG (reference sequence).

The chain is built from TRBV6-5 and TRBJ2-7, with TRBD1 matching 7 bases. Germline CDR1 and CDR2: MNHEY and SVGAGI. The CDR3 sequence is 13 residues long. The junction had 1 base not matched to a gene; V was cut back by 2 bases and J by 3 bases. CDR3 sequence: CASSYRQGYEQYV. The CDR3, as DNA: TGTGCCAGCAGTTACCGACAGGGCTACGAGCAGTACGTC.

The rearrangement links TRBV5-1 to TRBJ1-1; D perhaps matches TRBD1 (6 bases). This CDR3 has 15 amino acids. With 0 bases removed from V and 2 bases from J, the gap between germline ends came to 11 bases. Germline V CDR1 and CDR2: SGHRS, YFSETQ. CDR3 in amino acids: CASSLAGTPNTEAFF. The CDR3 coding sequence is TGCGCCAGCAGCTTGGCCGGGACACCTAACACTGAAGCTTTCTTT. Variable domain in full (rest from reference TRBV5-1 and TRBJ1-1): KAGVTQTPRYLIKTRGQQVTLSCSPISGHRSVSWYQQTPGQGLQFLFEYFSETQRNKGNFPGRFSGRQFSNSRSEMNVSTLELGDSALYLCASSLAGTPNTEAFFGQGTRLTVV.

DNA of the CDR3: TGTGCCAGCAGCGTATCGTTAGGAGCACAAGAGACCCAGTACTTC. It yields the protein CASSVSLGAQETQYF. The V gene is TRBV9, the J gene TRBJ2-5; no reliable D call. V was shortened by 1 base and J by 2 bases, with 12 bases between the two germline ends. This CDR3 spans 15 amino acids. Germline V lookup: CDR1 SGDLS, CDR2 YYNGEE.

V is TRBV4-2 and J is TRBJ2-4; TRBD2 aligns across 8 bases. V shed 0 bases, J shed 11 bases, and the junction held 6 bases outside the gene matches. Per the germline V gene, CDR1 is LGHNA and CDR2 is YNFKEQ. The CDR3 covers 14 residues. CDR3: CASSQDAGGGVQYF. The CDR3 DNA follows: TGTGCCAGCAGCCAAGATGCGGGGGGAGGGGTTCAGTACTTC.

This clone was found once. The V call is TRBV9, the J call TRBJ2-6, with TRBD1 matching 8 bases. V trimming: 0 bases; J trimming: 0 bases; junction bases outside the gene matches: 11. The germline gives CDR1 SGDLS, CDR2 YYNGEE. The CDR3 runs to 20 residues. The CDR3 nucleotides are TGTGCCAGCAGCGTAGGGGTTACCGGGACAGGTCGCTCTGGGGCCAACGTCCTGACTTTC. Its translation: CASSVGVTGTGRSGANVLTF. Looking up the rest from reference TRBV9 and TRBJ2-6 gives the full variable domain: DSGVTQTPKHLITATGQRVTLRCSPRSGDLSVYWYQQSLDQGLQFLIQYYNGEERAKGNILERFSAQQFPDLHSELNLSSLELGDSALYFCASSVGVTGTGRSGANVLTFGAGSRLTVL.

This rearrangement joins TRBV11-2 to TRBJ2-7, with TRBD2 identical over 9 bases. The CDR3 sequence is 15 residues long. V dropped 0 bases and J dropped 2; count of bases not matched to a gene: 2. Germline V gene data show CDR1 as SGHAT and CDR2 as FQNNGV. This CDR3 reads CASSLDGTSPYEQYV. As DNA, the CDR3 is TGTGCCAGCAGCTTAGACGGGACTAGCCCCTACGAGCAGTACGTC.

The J gene is TRBJ2-1, the V gene TRBV10-3; D possibly corresponds to TRBD1 (5 bases). The CDR3 spans 16 residues. Germline lookup yields CDR1 ENHRY and CDR2 SYGVKD. Trimming stripped 0 bases from V and 7 bases from J, with 16 bases between. CDR3 protein: CAISESGAPVFNEQFF. The CDR3 DNA reads TGTGCCATCAGTGAGTCAGGGGCCCCGGTGTTTAATGAGCAGTTCTTC.

For this clone: The sample holds other DNA sequences that translate to the same CDR3. The rearrangement links TRBV30 to TRBJ2-2, with 10 bases fitting TRBD2. Germline CDR1 and CDR2: GTSNPN and SVGIG (reference sequence). This CDR3 comprises 18 residues. V was clipped by 0 bases and J by 1 base; unmatched bases: 8. The CDR3 DNA reads as TGTGCCTGGAGTGTGGAGAGCGGGAGGGGTGGGAACACCGGGGAGCTGTTTTTT. Translated, it gives CAWSVESGRGGNTGELFF.

The chain has TRBV3-1 (or the pseudogene TRBV3-2) and TRBJ2-7, with 14 bases lining up with TRBD2. The germline V gene has CDR1 LGHDT and CDR2 YNNKEL (reference sequence). The CDR3 has 15 residues. V shed 2 bases, J shed 5 bases, and the junction held 2 bases outside the gene matches. The CDR3 protein is CASSQSGLAGDEQYV. The CDR3 coding sequence is TGTGCCAGCAGCCAATCGGGACTAGCGGGAGACGAGCAGTACGTC.

The chain is built from TRBV27 and TRBJ1-3; 9 nucleotides align to TRBD1. CDR3 length: 15 residues. CDR1 and CDR2 from the germline V gene are MNHEY and SMNVEV (reference sequence). The junction had 6 bases not matched to a gene; V was cut back by 6 bases and J by 3 bases. The CDR3 DNA follows: TGTGCCAGCAGGACACAGGGGGCTAATGGAAACACCATATATTTT. This translates into CASRTQGANGNTIYF.

V gene TRBV7-9 combines with J gene TRBJ2-1, with 13 bases identical to TRBD2. The CDR3 has 16 amino acids. Germline CDR1 reads SEHNR; CDR2 reads FQNEAQ (reference sequence). Trimming at V came to 2 bases and at J to 4 bases, leaving 2 bases not matched to a gene. The CDR3 region has the DNA TGTGCCAGCAGCTTACGGACTAGCGGGAGTTACAATGAGCAGTTCTTC. Protein product: CASSLRTSGSYNEQFF.

The chain uses TRBV6-1 and TRBJ2-3, with 8 positions matching TRBD2. V lost 4 bases to trimming and J lost 3 bases; unmatched junction nucleotides: 9. The CDR3 spans 16 residues. CDR1 is MNHNS, CDR2 SASEGT, per germline. CDR3 in amino acids: CASSAHREGLTDTQYF. Here the CDR3 DNA reads TGTGCCAGCAGTGCCCACCGGGAGGGCCTGACAGATACGCAGTATTTT.

This chain uses TRBV2 with TRBJ2-1, with TRBD1 matching over 10 bases. CDR1 and CDR2 from the germline V gene are SNHLY and FYNNEI. This CDR3 is 14 amino acids long. Germline trimming cut 5 bases from V and 7 bases from J; bases unmatched to any gene: 5. CDR3 in amino acids: CASSTGQGGNEQFF. The DNA for the CDR3 is TGTGCCAGCAGTACCGGACAGGGGGGGAATGAGCAGTTCTTC. The entire variable domain, with the rest obtained from reference TRBV2 and TRBJ2-1, is as follows: EPEVTQTPSHQVTQMGQEVILRCVPISNHLYFYWYRQILGQKVEFLVSFYNNEISEKSEIFDDQFSVERPDGSNFTLKIRSTKLEDSAMYFCASSTGQGGNEQFFGPGTRLTVL.

The rearrangement joins TRBV4-3 to TRBJ2-2; D uncertain. V lost 3 bases and J lost 7, with 12 bases in between. This CDR3 has 14 amino acids. Germline loops: CDR1 LGHNA, CDR2 YSLEER. In DNA form, the CDR3 reads TGCGCCAGCAGCCAGGCAGGTTCGAACGGGGAGCTGTTTTTT. Its protein is CASSQAGSNGELFF.

In the case of this clone: The DNA is left out, because the CDR3 cannot be placed on it with certainty; the CDR3 is given as TCRdb lists it. The chain carries TRBV28 and TRBJ2-7; the D call in the table, TRBD1, was not verified against the DNA. Germline V gene sequence: CDR1 MDHEN, CDR2 SYDVKM. The CDR3 has 13 amino acids, counting both end residues. Here the CDR3 reads CASSSSGQMEQYF.

Only one count was recorded for this clone. The chain carries TRBV6-5 and TRBJ1-1, with 7 bases that match TRBD1. J gave up 6 bases and V 4 bases, and 2 bases lay outside the gene matches. The CDR3 spans 12 residues. The germline gives CDR1 MNHEY, CDR2 SVGAGI. The CDR3 spells CASSSGQSEAFF. CDR3 DNA sequence: TGTGCCAGCAGTTCGGGACAGTCTGAAGCTTTCTTT.

This clone was counted once. The chain links TRBV12-3 or TRBV12-4 to TRBJ2-1; 8 bases match TRBD2. This CDR3 comprises 13 residues. The ends lost 5 bases at V and 9 bases at J; junction bases unmatched: 6. Written as DNA, the CDR3 is TGTGCCAGCAGTCCGGGACTAGTTGCTGAGCAGTTCTTC. Translated: CASSPGLVAEQFF.

This chain joins TRBV7-3 and TRBJ2-5; 11 bases map to TRBD1. The ends lost 2 bases at V and 2 bases at J; junction bases unmatched: 4. Germline CDR1 and CDR2: SGHTA and FQGTGA. The CDR3 length is 16 residues. CDR3 sequence (DNA): TGTGCCAGCAGCTTAGGGGGACAGGGGGAGCAAGAGACCCAGTACTTC. Amino acid sequence: CASSLGGQGEQETQYF.

The chain is built from TRBV6-1 and TRBJ2-3; 10 nucleotides align to TRBD2. Germline V lookup: CDR1 MNHNS, CDR2 SASEGT. V trimming: 0 bases; J trimming: 0 bases; junction bases outside the gene matches: 6. The length of the CDR3 is 18 residues. The CDR3 DNA sequence: TGTGCCAGCAGTGAAGCTCTGGTAGCGGGGGGTAGCACAGATACGCAGTATTTT. It is translated as CASSEALVAGGSTDTQYF.

The CDR3 region is CASTQGLFTEAFF. The CDR3 nucleotides read TGTGCCAGCACCCAGGGCCTTTTCACTGAAGCTTTCTTT. The J gene is TRBJ1-1, the V gene TRBV7-9; possibly TRBD1 for D (5 bases). The germline V gene encodes CDR1 SEHNR and CDR2 FQNEAQ (reference sequence). The CDR3 is made up of 13 amino acids. The ends were cut back, 7 bases at V and 4 bases at J, with 13 bases in the middle. The full variable domain, its missing parts supplied by reference TRBV7-9 and TRBJ1-1, is DTGVSQNPRHKITKRGQNVTFRCDPISEHNRLYWYRQTLGQGPEFLTYFQNEAQLEKSRLLSDRFSAERPKGSFSTLEIQRTEQGDSAMYLCASTQGLFTEAFFGQGTRLTVV.

Of note for this clone: An end of the junction does not agree with germline; a read error may underlie this. V gene TRBV7-8 combines with J gene TRBJ1-2, with TRBD1 matching over 8 bases. The CDR3 length is 17 residues. Germline CDR1 SGHVS, CDR2 FQNEAQ. CDR3 bases: TGTGCCCGCAGCCGGGGGCGGGGGCAGGGGGCCTTCTATGGCTACACCTTC. It translates to CARSRGRGQGAFYGYTF.

V and J are TRBV12-3 or TRBV12-4 and TRBJ1-4; a weak D match, TRBD1 (5 bases). This CDR3 has 13 residues. V shed 7 bases and J shed 5 bases, with 11 bases lying between them. CDR3 in amino acids: CASTRQNNEKLFF. The CDR3 bases are TGTGCCAGCACCCGACAGAACAATGAAAAACTGTTTTTT.

The gene calls are TRBV28 and TRBJ2-7, with 7 bases identical to TRBD1. The CDR3 spans 13 residues. Germline CDR1 MDHEN, CDR2 SYDVKM. The trim removed 6 bases at V and 4 bases at J, leaving 6 bases unmatched. CDR3 sequence reads: CASRRQGLYEQYF. The CDR3 bases are TGTGCCAGCAGGAGACAGGGCTTATACGAGCAGTACTTC.

The chain links TRBV30 to TRBJ1-6, with unresolved D. Germline CDR1 and CDR2: GTSNPN and SVGIG (reference sequence). CDR3 size: 13 residues. Trimming removed 5 bases at V and 7 bases at J, with 12 bases between. CDR3 in DNA: TGTGCCTGGGGCCCGGGAGCGAATTCACCCCTCCACTTT. Protein product: CAWGPGANSPLHF.

The CDR3 bases are TGTGCCACCAGTCCGTCTCTCGCGAGCACCGGGGAGCTGTTTTTT. It specifies CATSPSLASTGELFF. J is TRBJ2-2 and V is TRBV24-1; D is unclear. Trimming took off 6 bases at V and 4 bases at J, with 14 bases between the two ends. This CDR3 comprises 15 residues. In germline, CDR1 is KGHDR, CDR2 SFDVKD.